This TCR beta chain was obtained from a study of control samples from healthy donors and cancer patients. Germline CDR1 SGHNT, CDR2 YYREEE (reference sequence). This CDR3 spans 15 amino acids. The V end lost 7 bases, the J end lost 3 bases, and 18 bases lay between the germline ends. Clones were read by immunoSEQ multiplex PCR, and TCRdb kept only the in-frame ones, dropping some. Of about 160,000 clones detected, around 96% appear once; the ten largest clones hold just over 1%. Sequenced sample: blood. The chain is built from TRBV5-4 and TRBJ2-3; TRBD2 might be the D (7 bases). The receptor was derived from a woman in her twenties or thirties in good health. CDR3 bases: TGTGCCAGCTCATCCGGAGGGGGGGGGACAGATACGCAGTATTTT. Protein: CASSSGGGGTDTQYF. Combining the CDR3 with reference TRBV5-4 and TRBJ2-3 gives the whole variable domain ETGVTQSPTHLIKTRGQQVTLRCSSQSGHNTVSWYQQALGQGPQFIFQYYREEENGRGNFPPRFSGLQFPNYSSELNVNALELDDSALYLCASSSGGGGTDTQYFGPGTRLTVL.